Shown below are 4 T cell receptor beta chains from a single sample sequenced in a study of type 1 and type 2 diabetes patients. Amplification started from genomic DNA. Multiplex PCR with 30 forward and 13 reverse primers amplified the TCR beta CDR3. Using its own MiXCR run on the multiplex PCR reads, TCRdb lists one record per CDR3 protein. There are more than 250,000 distinct CDR3 sequences in the sample; 47% occur only once, and approximately 14% lies in the top ten. The source material was peripheral blood mononuclear cells (PBMCs). These receptor sequences come from a young man with type 2 diabetes.

The chain recombines TRBV6-5 with TRBJ1-2, with D perhaps matching TRBD1 (6 bases). The germline CDR1 and CDR2 sequences are MNHEY and SVGAGI. Trimming took 6 bases from V and 5 from J, leaving 10 bases between them. The CDR3 consists of 12 residues. This chain's CDR3 is CASSHGQYGYTF. The DNA for the CDR3 is TGTGCCAGCAGCCACGGACAGTATGGCTACACCTTC.

With regard to this clonotype: Since the CDR3 does not end with the conserved phenylalanine or tryptophan, this likely comes from a read error. The chain carries TRBV28 and TRBJ2-5; 7 positions match TRBD1. CDR3 length: 15 amino acids. Trimming at V came to 2 bases and at J to 2 bases, leaving 5 bases not matched to a gene. Per the germline V gene, CDR1 is MDHEN and CDR2 is SYDVKM. The CDR3 DNA reads TGTGCCAGCAGTTTACCCCGGGACAGACAAGAGACCCAGTACTCC. It translates to CASSLPRDRQETQYS.

The chain couples TRBV13 to TRBJ2-3; maybe TRBD2 (7 bases). The germline V and J ends were trimmed by 2 bases and 4 bases, with 13 bases remaining between them. This CDR3 contains 15 residues. CDR1 PRHDT and CDR2 FYEKMQ come from the germline V gene (reference sequence). CDR3 DNA: TGTGCCAGCAGCTTAAGGGGGGGGGATCCAGATACGCAGTATTTT. It translates to CASSLRGGDPDTQYF.

In this sample, this clonotype turned up a few times. V gene TRBV7-2 combines with J gene TRBJ1-4, with unresolved D. Germline CDR1 reads SGHTA; CDR2 reads FQGNSA. Trimming removed 4 bases from V and 4 bases from J, with 10 bases in between. This CDR3 has 14 amino acids. The CDR3: CASSSELGNEKLFF. In DNA form, the CDR3 reads TGTGCCAGCAGCTCGGAGCTGGGTAATGAAAAACTGTTTTTT.